This TCR beta chain was obtained from a study of regulatory T cells in long-lasting Graves disease. Study background: Antithyroid drugs had been taken under 3 months by newly diagnosed Graves' patients.

This clonotype was seen many times. Time point noted: newly diagnosed GD, antithyroid drugs for less than 3 months. PBMCs were the source of the RNA used for TCR sequencing. Each of the patients was recruited from an endocrinology department situated in Xi'an, China. The CDR3 has 11 residues. The germline V gene encodes CDR1 ENHRY and CDR2 SYGVKD. V was pared by 3 bases and J by 7 bases, with 6 bases between. Investigators prepared the TCR beta libraries by applying iRepertoire HTBI primers and Arm-PCR of CDR3 regions. TCRdb used MiXCR to reprocess the multiplex PCR reads, holding one entry per CDR3 protein. The table shows about 540,000 distinct CDR3 sequences, with approximately 15% occurring only once. The same specimen was also included in a second study, on T cells in Graves' hyperthyroidism and ophthalmopathy. That work adds: For Graves' hyperthyroidism to be stable, ophthalmopathy could not progress within 18 months. Lactation, pregnancy, other autoimmune disease or uncontrolled infection excluded patients.

The chain joins TRBV10-3 to TRBJ1-2, with D hard to call. This clonotype was sampled from a young man with Graves disease. Sequences were derived from peripheral blood mononuclear cells (PBMCs), sampled at new diagnosis, from a patient treated with antithyroid drugs. Here the CDR3 reads CAISDLSGYTF. CDR3 DNA sequence: TGTGCCATCAGTGACCTCTCTGGCTACACCTTC.